The sequence of this T cell receptor beta chain was determined in a study of lymphopenia after photon versus proton radiotherapy. J lost 3 bases, V lost 1 base, and 6 bases had no gene match. The germline V gene encodes CDR1 LGHNA and CDR2 YNFKEQ. The CDR3 is 16 amino acids. Study-level points and caveats: Under photons, naive T cells and diversity fell while effector/memory populations rose.

Worth noting for this clone: The antigen remains unidentified.

The data were produced by immunoSEQ multiplex PCR, yet TCRdb's version contains in-frame clones alone and is incomplete. The sample consists of about 40,000 clones, over 80% of them appearing once. This chain uses TRBV4-2 with TRBJ2-7; TRBD2 matches 10 bases. The sequences come from peripheral blood, collected from a patient treated with proton-based radiotherapy. This TCR was recovered from a woman aged 65 to 85 with pancreatic cancer. This CDR3 is CASSQVETSGHYEQYF. DNA for the CDR3: TGTGCCAGCAGCCAAGTGGAGACTAGCGGGCACTACGAGCAGTACTTC.